This entry is about one TCR beta chain. Repertoires were generated with immunoSEQ multiplex PCR, while TCRdb's copy carries only in-frame clones and drops some. This sample carries fewer than 350,000 clones, approximately 88% of them seen once, and the ten largest clones take approximately 5%. Everyone who took part was about 18 to 90 years old, and they came from 20 to 25 US areas. Participants reported their clinical history, and cohort assignment relied on those reports. Symptom resolution, clearance, or two negative PCRs marked donors in Cohort 3 as recovered. This sample is part of a study of blood T cell repertoires in COVID-19. Study-wide context: Samples representing acute and convalescent COVID-19 were sourced from the United States, Italy and Spain.

This CDR3 spans 15 amino acids. V dropped 0 bases and J dropped 4 bases, with 12 bases sitting between them. Germline V gives CDR1 MNHEY, CDR2 SVGEGT. The sample taken for sequencing was PBMCs or T cells enriched from blood (not recorded which). This TCR was recovered from a man aged 55 to 70 who had recovered from COVID-19. The rearrangement joins TRBV6-2 or TRBV6-3 to TRBJ1-1; possibly TRBD1 for D (5 bases). CDR3 amino acids: CASSYSGHGGTEAFF. Here the CDR3 DNA reads TGTGCCAGCAGTTACTCAGGACACGGGGGCACTGAAGCTTTCTTT.